Below, one TCR beta chain is given with its context. The CDR3 covers 14 residues. Germline CDR1 SEHNR, CDR2 FQNEAQ (reference sequence). The junction had 9 bases not matched to a gene; V was cut back by 4 bases and J by 9 bases. The sample originates from a study of cytomegalovirus exposure and HLA in healthy donors. PCR was performed using 60 Vbeta and 13 Jbeta primers. Sequencing was performed with immunoSEQ multiplex PCR; in TCRdb, only in-frame clones are kept and a portion is missing. The sample holds around 130,000 clones, 60% to 85% seen once. This receptor was taken from a woman younger than 30 in good health and CMV-seronegative. Specimen: PBMCs. V usage is TRBV7-9 and J usage is TRBJ2-3; 8 nucleotides line up with TRBD2. The CDR3 is CASSSTSGRVTQYF. CDR3 coding DNA: TGTGCCAGCAGCTCAACTAGCGGCCGTGTAACGCAGTATTTT. The complete variable domain, with remaining parts taken from reference TRBV7-9 and TRBJ2-3, reads DTGVSQNPRHKITKRGQNVTFRCDPISEHNRLYWYRQTLGQGPEFLTYFQNEAQLEKSRLLSDRFSAERPKGSFSTLEIQRTEQGDSAMYLCASSSTSGRVTQYFGPGTRLTVL.